This TCR beta chain was sequenced for a study of Ad26.COV2.S vaccination and SARS-CoV-2 variants. As for the study in general: Participant was drawn from the COV1001 Ad26.COV2.S trial arm. Study-level results: Spike-specific TCR breadth in vaccine recipients exceeded that seen in placebo recipients. Measurements of TCR breadth and depth may have given underestimates of the total T cell responses.

Germline CDR1 is LNHDA and CDR2 is SQIVND (reference sequence). The V gene lost 6 bases and the J gene lost 13 bases, with 18 bases spanning the gap. This CDR3 has 12 residues. This table comes from immunoSEQ multiplex PCR, and its TCRdb copy is limited to in-frame clones, with some not included. The table records 240,000 or so clones, roughly 90% of them present only once. Sample treatment: around 19 received Ad26.COV2.S at low or high dose, single or two shots; about 5 received placebo; per-sample allocation not given. Sample collection was performed on day 63 after the first vaccine or placebo injection. Vaccination used an Ad26 vector expressing Wuhan-strain SARS-CoV-2 spike. Concerning this clone: What it binds is not known.

This sample comprised peripheral blood, obtained in a trial of Ad26.COV2.S vaccine versus placebo. The source is a person aged 18-65 years who received the Ad26.COV2.S COVID-19 vaccine or a placebo. V usage is TRBV19 and J usage is TRBJ1-2; D not resolved. In nucleotides, the CDR3 is TGTGCCAGTAGAGGCGGAAAATCCCCCCTCACCTTC. It codes for CASRGGKSPLTF.